These 5 T cell receptor beta chains were all obtained from the same sample, sequenced in a study of cytomegalovirus exposure and HLA in healthy donors (dated by TCRdb to the late 2010s). The method behind the library was the immunoSEQ multiplex PCR assay. For the multiplex PCR, a mixture combining 60 forward primers for TCR Vbeta segments and 13 reverse primers for TCR Jbeta segments was used. This is the immuneACCESS table as TCRdb keeps it, with only in-frame sequences that have V and J called. A part of the clones is gone; compared with another copy, unresolved V genes explain less than half, and the rest is unexplained. The sample table holds roughly 140,000 clones, of which roughly 80% were seen once. Approximately 6.3% of the sample belongs to the ten largest clones. The specimen sequenced was PBMCs. These receptors originate from a woman aged 40 to 49 in good health and CMV-seropositive.

This clone was seen a few times. The rearrangement links TRBV6-1 to TRBJ1-2; D perhaps matches TRBD1 (6 bases). The CDR3 sequence is 12 residues long. Germline CDR1 MNHNS, CDR2 SASEGT. V was pared by 8 bases and J by 11 bases, with 18 bases between. The DNA for the CDR3 is TGTGCCAGCTACATAAGGGGGGAGGGATACACCTTC. Translating gives CASYIRGEGYTF.

The V call is TRBV6-5, the J call TRBJ1-2; TRBD1 matches at 7 bases. CDR3 length: 15 residues. The germline gives CDR1 MNHEY, CDR2 SVGAGI. The V and J ends lost 2 bases and 3 bases, in that order; junction bases with no gene match: 6. The CDR3 nucleotides read TGTGCCAGCAGTTACGCGACGACAGGGTACTATGGCTACACCTTC. As protein: CASSYATTGYYGYTF.

The V gene is TRBV9, the J gene TRBJ2-5, with 7 bases lining up with TRBD2. The CDR3 has 14 amino acids. Unmatched junction bases numbered 6, after V lost 4 bases and J lost 3 bases. CDR1 and CDR2 (germline): SGDLS, YYNGEE. CDR3 coding DNA: TGTGCCAGCAGCACCTTCGGGGGGAAAGAGACCCAGTACTTC. Its translation: CASSTFGGKETQYF.

The chain is built from TRBV28 and TRBJ2-3; 14 positions agree with TRBD2. With 6 bases clipped from V and 2 bases from J, the junction kept 16 bases outside the gene matches. This CDR3 has 20 amino acids. Germline V CDR1 and CDR2: MDHEN, SYDVKM. The CDR3 DNA is TGTGCCAGCAGCCCTGAAGGACTAGCGGGGGGCGGACGCTACACAGATACGCAGTATTTT. Translation: CASSPEGLAGGGRYTDTQYF.

The chain uses TRBV7-9 and TRBJ2-3, with a weak D call TRBD2 (6 bases). Trimming removed 1 base from V and 9 bases from J, with 11 bases in between. The CDR3 length is 13 residues. Germline V CDR1 and CDR2: SEHNR, FQNEAQ (reference sequence). The CDR3 reads CASSLGGTQTQYF. In nucleotides, the CDR3 is TGTGCCAGCAGCTTAGGCGGGACTCAGACGCAGTATTTT.